Following are 27 T cell receptor beta chains from one sample sequenced in a study of cytomegalovirus exposure and HLA in healthy donors. The PCR was carried out with 60 Vbeta primers and 13 Jbeta primers. The assay was immunoSEQ multiplex PCR, and TCRdb's table has in-frame clones only and misses some. Among roughly 180,000 clones, roughly 8.7% were seen once, and the ten largest hold less than 1.5%. Sequences were obtained from PBMCs. These TCRs come from a woman aged 25 to 39 in good health and CMV-seropositive.

V usage is TRBV6-1 and J usage is TRBJ1-6, with a possible D match to TRBD1 (5 bases). The V gene's germline CDR1 is MNHNS and CDR2 SASEGT. The V and J ends lost 0 bases and 9 bases respectively, with 9 bases between them. The CDR3 has 14 amino acids. CDR3 in amino acids: CASSEARVGSPLHF. CDR3 bases: TGTGCCAGCAGTGAAGCCAGGGTGGGTTCACCCCTCCACTTT.

The V call is TRBV11-1, the J call TRBJ2-1; 7 nucleotides match TRBD2. The CDR3 consists of 15 residues. The germline CDR1 and CDR2 sequences are SGHAT and FQDESV (reference sequence). With V trimmed by 7 bases and J by 0 bases, 6 bases remained unmatched. As DNA, the CDR3 is TGTGCCAGCATTTTGTGGGAGGGCTCCTACAATGAGCAGTTCTTC. Amino acid sequence: CASILWEGSYNEQFF. The full variable domain, rest sourced from reference TRBV11-1 and TRBJ2-1, is EAEVAQSPRYKITEKSQAVAFWCDPISGHATLYWYRQILGQGPELLVQFQDESVVDDSQLPKDRFSAERLKGVDSTLKIQPAELGDSAMYLCASILWEGSYNEQFFGPGTRLTVL.

The chain joins TRBV27 to TRBJ2-6; weak D call: TRBD1 (7 bases). Trimming removed 6 bases from V and 0 bases from J, with 21 bases in between. Germline V gene data show CDR1 as MNHEY and CDR2 as SMNVEV (reference sequence). There are 19 residues in the CDR3. CDR3 nucleotides: TGTGCCAGCAGGCCGACAGGGACTCCAAGCCTCTCTGGGGCCAACGTCCTGACTTTC. It translates to CASRPTGTPSLSGANVLTF.

Worth noting for this clone: At one end, the junction sequence differs from germline, possibly due to a read error. The chain combines TRBV29-1 with TRBJ1-3; D call uncertain. This CDR3 has 14 amino acids. CDR1 is SQVTM and CDR2 is ANQGSEA in the germline V gene. CDR3 region: CSVEGSAAGNAIYF. CDR3 sequence (DNA): TGCAGCGTTGAAGGGTCCGCGGCTGGAAACGCCATATATTTT.

The gene calls are TRBV29-1 and TRBJ2-7, with D maybe TRBD1 (6 bases). The CDR3 is 13 residues long. Trimming pared 3 bases from V and 2 bases from J, leaving 11 bases between. Germline values: CDR1 SQVTM, CDR2 ANQGSEA. CDR3 coding DNA: TGCAGCGTTGAGTCCGGGGACACCTACGAGCAGTACTTC. Its protein is CSVESGDTYEQYF.

This rearrangement joins TRBV6-1 to TRBJ1-4, with a possible D match to TRBD1 (5 bases). Trimming stripped 6 bases from V and 6 bases from J, with 17 bases between. The length of the CDR3 is 15 residues. Germline assignment: CDR1 MNHNS and CDR2 SASEGT. This chain's CDR3 is CASSPEGALYEKLFF. CDR3 DNA sequence: TGTGCCAGCAGCCCTGAAGGGGCCCTTTATGAAAAACTGTTTTTT.

This clone was seen a handful of times. This chain connects TRBV5-6 to TRBJ1-1, with unresolved D. V lost 1 base to trimming and J lost 1 base, with 8 bases between them. CDR1 SGHDT and CDR2 YYEEEE come from the germline V gene. This CDR3 spans 14 amino acids. The CDR3 spells CASSLRSGNTEAFF. DNA for the CDR3: TGTGCCAGCAGCTTGCGGTCAGGGAACACTGAAGCTTTCTTT.

This clone appeared a few times. The chain recombines TRBV30 with TRBJ1-1; D gene unclear. Looked up from germline, CDR1 is GTSNPN and CDR2 is SVGIG (reference sequence). V was trimmed by 4 bases and J by 5 bases, leaving 20 bases between them. CDR3 size: 15 residues. CDR3 DNA: TGTGCCTGGACGTTTTTCCCCATCCCAGATACTGAAGCTTTCTTT. Its protein is CAWTFFPIPDTEAFF.

This clone was counted between two and nine times. The V gene is TRBV2, the J gene TRBJ1-1; D is possibly TRBD1 (5 bases). Germline V gene lookup returns CDR1 SNHLY and CDR2 FYNNEI. The CDR3 has 12 residues. Trimming took 5 bases from V and 4 from J, leaving 8 bases between them. This CDR3 is CASSRGSTEAFF. The CDR3 coding sequence is TGTGCCAGCAGTCGGGGGTCCACTGAAGCTTTCTTT.

The chain links TRBV2 to TRBJ2-3, with TRBD1 as a possible D gene (6 bases). Germline V CDR1 and CDR2: SNHLY, FYNNEI. V lost 3 bases, J lost 3 bases, and 13 bases lay in between. The CDR3 is 15 amino acids. In DNA, the CDR3 is TGTGCCAGCAGTGATCCAGGGGAACTAACAGATACGCAGTATTTT. It codes for CASSDPGELTDTQYF.

This clone showed up just a few times. The chain uses TRBV7-6 and TRBJ2-7; possibly TRBD2 for D (6 bases). CDR3 length equals 14 residues. Germline lookup yields CDR1 SGHVS and CDR2 FNYEAQ. Trimming shortened V by 8 bases and J by 7 bases, and 21 bases separated the two germline ends. The CDR3 region is CASSQVAAEGEQYF. Written as DNA, the CDR3 is TGTGCCAGCTCCCAGGTAGCCGCGGAGGGGGAGCAGTACTTC.

The gene calls are TRBV7-9 and TRBJ2-1; 9 nucleotides align to TRBD2. Germline CDR1 reads SEHNR; CDR2 reads FQNEAQ (reference sequence). The CDR3 has 14 residues. With V trimmed by 3 bases and J by 7 bases, 4 bases remained unmatched. The CDR3 nucleotides are TGTGCCAGCAGCTTGACTAGCGGAGCTAATGAGCAGTTCTTC. Amino acid sequence: CASSLTSGANEQFF.

The rearrangement uses TRBV5-6 and TRBJ2-2; no clear D gene. Germline V gene lookup returns CDR1 SGHDT and CDR2 YYEEEE. V lost 4 bases and J 3 bases, leaving 4 bases between the germline ends. The CDR3 is 12 amino acids. The CDR3 coding sequence is TGTGCCAGCAGCCCTTACACCGGGGAGCTGTTTTTT. Protein product: CASSPYTGELFF.

This clone came up a few times. The rearrangement links TRBV29-1 to TRBJ2-6, with TRBD1 matching 7 bases. The CDR3 extends over 18 amino acids. J lost 0 bases, V lost 4 bases, and 12 bases had no gene match. The germline gives CDR1 SQVTM, CDR2 ANQGSEA. This chain's CDR3 is CSVGGTGAWGSGANVLTF. CDR3 bases: TGCAGCGTTGGGGGAACAGGGGCGTGGGGCTCTGGGGCCAACGTCCTGACTTTC. Based on the CDR3 plus reference TRBV29-1 and TRBJ2-6, the full variable domain is SAVISQKPSRDICQRGTSLTIQCQVDSQVTMMFWYRQQPGQSLTLIATANQGSEATYESGFVIDKFPISRPNLTFSTLTVSNMSPEDSSIYLCSVGGTGAWGSGANVLTFGAGSRLTVL.

This clone was recorded a few times. The genes are TRBV19 and TRBJ1-2, with 8 bases lining up with TRBD1. CDR3 length equals 15 residues. Germline V gives CDR1 LNHDA, CDR2 SQIVND (reference sequence). With V trimmed by 6 bases and J by 4 bases, 10 bases remained unmatched. CDR3 sequence: CASSTDRGLSYGYTF. CDR3 in DNA: TGTGCCAGTAGCACCGACAGGGGCCTGAGCTATGGCTACACCTTC.

This clone showed up many times. The gene calls are TRBV6-5 and TRBJ2-7; a possible D gene is TRBD1 (6 bases). Germline CDR1 MNHEY, CDR2 SVGAGI. This CDR3 is built from 15 residues. V lost 2 bases, J lost 2 bases, and 13 bases lay in between. This CDR3 reads CASSYDRDTAYEQYF. The CDR3 DNA is TGTGCCAGCAGTTACGACCGGGACACGGCCTACGAGCAGTACTTC.

This clone has just a few counts. The chain combines TRBV2 with TRBJ2-3, with 9 bases aligning to TRBD2. The ends lost 5 bases at V and 5 bases at J; junction bases unmatched: 8. The germline gives CDR1 SNHLY, CDR2 FYNNEI. The CDR3 has 15 amino acids. This chain's CDR3 is CASSLHSGRGDTQYF. CDR3 nucleotides: TGTGCCAGCAGTTTACATAGCGGGAGAGGAGATACGCAGTATTTT.

This clone appeared once. This chain joins TRBV9 and TRBJ1-1; a weak D match, TRBD1 (5 bases). Trimming shortened V by 3 bases and J by 4 bases, and 16 bases separated the two germline ends. The CDR3 runs 15 residues. Germline V gene sequence: CDR1 SGDLS, CDR2 YYNGEE. Here the CDR3 DNA reads TGTGCCAGCAGCGCTTCGGCTGGGGCCGGCACTGAAGCTTTCTTT. Its protein is CASSASAGAGTEAFF. Full variable domain (rest looked up from reference TRBV9 and TRBJ1-1): DSGVTQTPKHLITATGQRVTLRCSPRSGDLSVYWYQQSLDQGLQFLIQYYNGEERAKGNILERFSAQQFPDLHSELNLSSLELGDSALYFCASSASAGAGTEAFFGQGTRLTVV.

This clone has a handful of counts. The chain combines TRBV6-4 with TRBJ2-1; 14 bases agree with TRBD2. There are 16 residues in the CDR3. Per the germline V gene, CDR1 is MRHNA and CDR2 is SNTAGT. J lost 4 bases, V lost 2 bases, and 1 base had no gene match. CDR3 DNA: TGTGCCAGCAGTGACGGGACTAGCGGGAGTTACAATGAGCAGTTCTTC. It is translated as CASSDGTSGSYNEQFF.

This clone was detected a few times. J is TRBJ2-1 and V is TRBV7-6; 12 nucleotides match TRBD2. Trimming removed 5 bases from V and 5 bases from J; junction bases left unmatched: 4. Germline CDR1 reads SGHVS; CDR2 reads FNYEAQ. There are 15 residues in the CDR3. The CDR3 loop reads CASSPGLAGNNEQFF. The CDR3 nucleotides read TGTGCCAGCAGCCCCGGACTAGCGGGAAACAATGAGCAGTTCTTC.

This clone came up a few times. The CDR3 loop is CASSPSGYGYTF. DNA for the CDR3: TGTGCCAGCAGCCCCTCGGGTTATGGCTACACCTTC. The rearrangement uses TRBV6-5 and TRBJ1-2; no clear D gene. This CDR3 has 12 residues. Germline lookup yields CDR1 MNHEY and CDR2 SVGAGI. Trimming stripped 6 bases from V and 5 bases from J, with 10 bases between.

There are a few counts of this clone. The chain is built from TRBV11-1 and TRBJ1-1; unclear D gene. Trimming cost V 2 bases and J 4 bases, with 11 bases left between them. In germline, CDR1 is SGHAT, CDR2 FQDESV (reference sequence). The CDR3 has 14 amino acids. The CDR3 bases are TGTGCCAGCAGCTTACGTGGGTGGAGCACTGAAGCTTTCTTT. Amino acid sequence: CASSLRGWSTEAFF.

This sequence joins TRBV5-1 and TRBJ1-1; D perhaps matches TRBD1 (5 bases). The V and J ends lost 0 bases and 0 bases respectively, with 12 bases between them. Per the germline V gene, CDR1 is SGHRS and CDR2 is YFSETQ. This CDR3 spans 16 amino acids. CDR3 residues: CASSLGQILMNTEAFF. Written as DNA, the CDR3 is TGCGCCAGCAGCTTGGGACAGATACTCATGAACACTGAAGCTTTCTTT.

There are a few counts of this clone. This chain uses TRBV7-9 with TRBJ1-1; TRBD1 matches 9 bases. Trimming took 1 base from V and 1 from J; bases not matched to a gene: 7. The CDR3 consists of 17 residues. Germline V lookup: CDR1 SEHNR, CDR2 FQNEAQ (reference sequence). CDR3 region: CASSLGQGVWRNTEAFF. The CDR3 DNA reads as TGTGCCAGCAGCTTAGGACAGGGGGTTTGGAGGAACACTGAAGCTTTCTTT.

J is TRBJ2-1 and V is TRBV9; 11 bases agree with TRBD2. CDR1 and CDR2 from the germline V gene are SGDLS and YYNGEE. V gave up 0 bases and J gave up 8 bases; unmatched junction bases: 10. The CDR3 extends over 17 amino acids. DNA for the CDR3: TGTGCCAGCAGCGTAGCATCTAGCGGGAGGTCGATGGATGAGCAGTTCTTC. Translating it yields CASSVASSGRSMDEQFF.

This clone has more than one count but fewer than ten. The CDR3 protein is CASSTSGQAKNIQYF. The DNA for the CDR3 is TGTGCCAGCTCGACTAGCGGGCAAGCCAAAAACATTCAGTACTTC. V usage is TRBV2 and J usage is TRBJ2-4; TRBD2 aligns across 10 bases. V shed 8 bases and J 0 bases; nucleotides not matched to a gene: 4. The CDR3 is 15 amino acids. Looked up from germline, CDR1 is SNHLY and CDR2 is FYNNEI.

J is TRBJ2-5 and V is TRBV5-1, with 7 bases aligning to TRBD1. Looked up from germline, CDR1 is SGHRS and CDR2 is YFSETQ. J lost 6 bases, V lost 0 bases, and 5 bases had no gene match. The CDR3 is 14 residues long. The CDR3 region is CASSLERGLKTQYF. Written as DNA, the CDR3 is TGCGCCAGCAGCTTGGAGAGGGGGCTCAAGACCCAGTACTTC.